The 24 T cell receptor beta chains given below trace back to one sample, sequenced in a study of blood T cell repertoires in COVID-19. Using immunoSEQ multiplex PCR, the repertoire was profiled, and TCRdb retains in-frame clones only, with some absent. The table records fewer than 300,000 clones, 83% of them present only once. The sequencing sample was made of peripheral blood. These receptors were obtained from a woman aged 45-65 years who had recovered from COVID-19.

The CDR3 reads CASSGPSGTRVTGELFF. CDR3 in DNA: TGTGCCAGCAGTGGCCCTTCCGGGACTCGGGTGACCGGGGAGCTGTTTTTT. The chain is built from TRBV6-1 and TRBJ2-2, with D possibly TRBD2 on 6 matching bases. The CDR3 runs to 17 residues. From germline, CDR1 is MNHNS and CDR2 SASEGT. Deletions cut 4 bases from V and 5 bases from J, with 20 bases between.

The chain combines TRBV5-4 with TRBJ1-3; D not certain. This CDR3 comprises 13 residues. With 0 bases removed from V and 8 bases from J, the gap between germline ends came to 9 bases. Germline-derived CDR1 and CDR2 are SGHNT and YYREEE (reference sequence). The CDR3 reads CASSLVGVDTIYF. The CDR3 DNA reads TGTGCCAGCAGCTTGGTCGGGGTTGACACCATATATTTT.

This clone was found many times. The CDR3 loop reads CASSRDGRGSSPLHF. The DNA of the CDR3 is TGTGCCAGCAGCCGAGACGGGAGAGGTAGTTCACCCCTCCACTTT. J is TRBJ1-6 and V is TRBV3-1 (or the pseudogene TRBV3-2); D is undetermined. Trimming removed 4 bases at V and 9 bases at J, with 16 bases between. Looked up from germline, CDR1 is LGHDT and CDR2 is YNNKEL (reference sequence). This CDR3 is 15 amino acids long.

The gene calls are TRBV4-2 and TRBJ2-5, with 9 nucleotides matching TRBD1. Germline values: CDR1 LGHNA, CDR2 YNFKEQ. The V segment lost 3 bases and the J segment 4 bases; nucleotides outside the gene matches: 9. CDR3 length equals 16 residues. The CDR3 protein is CASSHPPGQGGETQYF. The CDR3 coding sequence is TGTGCCAGCAGCCACCCCCCGGGACAGGGAGGAGAGACCCAGTACTTC.

The rearrangement joins TRBV6-4 to TRBJ2-2, with D tentatively TRBD2 (7 bases). Deletions cut 6 bases from V and 3 bases from J, with 11 bases between. The germline CDR1 and CDR2 sequences are MRHNA and SNTAGT. The CDR3 has 14 residues. The CDR3 nucleotides are TGTGCCAGCAGAAGGGGGGGCGACACCGGGGAGCTGTTTTTT. This gives the protein CASRRGGDTGELFF.

The chain recombines TRBV6-5 with TRBJ2-7; 8 bases align to TRBD1. From germline, CDR1 is MNHEY and CDR2 SVGAGI. V lost 6 bases and J lost 4; bases outside the gene matches: 8. The CDR3 is 14 amino acids. CDR3: CASSPRGLIYEQYF. The CDR3 DNA reads as TGTGCCAGCAGCCCCAGGGGGCTGATATACGAGCAGTACTTC.

CDR3 residues: CASSFRTGTEEKLFF. CDR3 nucleotide sequence: TGTGCCAGTAGTTTTCGGACAGGGACTGAGGAAAAACTGTTTTTT. V gene TRBV19 combines with J gene TRBJ1-4; 8 positions agree with TRBD1. The CDR3 consists of 15 residues. Germline V CDR1 and CDR2: LNHDA, SQIVND (reference sequence). The V segment lost 5 bases and the J segment 8 bases; nucleotides outside the gene matches: 10.

The J gene is TRBJ1-2, the V gene TRBV10-3, with 8 bases lining up with TRBD1. The CDR3 covers 15 residues. Germline assignment: CDR1 ENHRY and CDR2 SYGVKD. J was trimmed by 2 bases and V by 0 bases; bases with no gene match: 2. The DNA for the CDR3 is TGTGCCATCAGTGAGTCGGACAGGGTGAACTATGGCTACACCTTC. This codes for CAISESDRVNYGYTF.

The V gene is TRBV20-1, the J gene TRBJ2-1; possibly TRBD2 for D (5 bases). The CDR3 consists of 11 residues. CDR1 is DFQATT, CDR2 SNEGSKA, per germline (reference sequence). V lost 4 bases and J 5 bases, leaving 6 bases between the germline ends. In nucleotides, the CDR3 is TGCAGTGCTACGGGGAACAATGAGCAGTTCTTC. Translation gives CSATGNNEQFF.

This chain uses TRBV4-2 with TRBJ2-3; D is possibly TRBD2 (5 bases). The germline V gene has CDR1 LGHNA and CDR2 YNFKEQ. CDR3 length: 15 amino acids. The germline V and J ends were trimmed by 4 bases and 0 bases, with 11 bases remaining between them. The CDR3: CASSLGRGSTDTQYF. The CDR3 bases are TGTGCCAGCAGCCTAGGGAGAGGTAGCACAGATACGCAGTATTTT.

This clone was found a few times. V usage is TRBV28 and J usage is TRBJ2-7; 8 positions agree with TRBD2. V dropped 7 bases and J dropped 3; count of bases not matched to a gene: 11. CDR1 MDHEN and CDR2 SYDVKM come from the germline V gene. CDR3 length: 15 residues. CDR3 DNA sequence: TGTGCCAGCACCCCAAGCGGTCTAGCGGGCTACGAGCAGTACTTC. As protein: CASTPSGLAGYEQYF.

The chain employs TRBV28 and TRBJ1-2; 12 bases agree with TRBD1. The CDR3 is made up of 16 amino acids. CDR1 and CDR2 (germline): MDHEN, SYDVKM. With 10 bases clipped from V and 4 bases from J, the junction kept 13 bases outside the gene matches. This CDR3 is CATGTGGAPSGYGYTF. CDR3 nucleotides: TGTGCCACTGGGACAGGGGGCGCCCCGTCTGGCTATGGCTACACCTTC.

The rearrangement uses TRBV14 and TRBJ1-1; no clear D. V lost 0 bases and J lost 5, with 10 bases in between. Per the germline V gene, CDR1 is SGHDN and CDR2 is FVKESK. The length of the CDR3 is 14 residues. CDR3 protein: CASSQEVSRTEAFF. In DNA, the CDR3 is TGTGCCAGCAGCCAAGAGGTTTCTCGGACTGAAGCTTTCTTT.

V gene TRBV3-1 (or the pseudogene TRBV3-2) combines with J gene TRBJ2-7, with TRBD2 identical over 14 bases. Germline lookup yields CDR1 LGHDT and CDR2 YNNKEL (reference sequence). The CDR3 totals 16 residues. The V gene end was trimmed by 4 bases and the J gene end by 1 base; junction bases not matched to a gene: 3. The CDR3 DNA reads as TGTGCCAGCAGCCCGGGACTAGCGGGAGTATCCTACGAGCAGTACTTC. Its translation: CASSPGLAGVSYEQYF.

This chain joins TRBV5-6 and TRBJ2-5; D may be TRBD1 (5 bases). V was cut by 3 bases and J by 5 bases, with 11 bases left in between. Germline-derived CDR1 and CDR2 are SGHDT and YYEEEE. This CDR3 is built from 13 residues. The CDR3 loop reads CASSSQGGETQYF. The DNA for the CDR3 is TGTGCCAGCAGCTCGCAGGGCGGTGAGACCCAGTACTTC.

The chain carries TRBV2 and TRBJ1-1, with 8 bases identical to TRBD1. The junction had 4 bases not matched to a gene; V was cut back by 6 bases and J by 4 bases. Per germline, CDR1 SNHLY and CDR2 FYNNEI. The CDR3 totals 13 residues. The CDR3 region is CASRDRAGTEAFF. The CDR3, as DNA: TGTGCCAGCAGGGACAGGGCGGGCACTGAAGCTTTCTTT.

This clone came up once. The chain uses TRBV4-1 and TRBJ2-5, with a weak D call TRBD2 (7 bases). The germline V gene has CDR1 MGHRA and CDR2 YSYEKL. The ends were cut back, 0 bases at V and 7 bases at J, with 15 bases in the middle. The CDR3 runs to 15 residues. The chain's CDR3 is CASSQDGGGWGTQYF. The CDR3 bases are TGCGCCAGCAGCCAAGATGGGGGGGGCTGGGGGACCCAGTACTTC.

For this clone: No DNA is shown, since the ends of the CDR3 on it are uncertain; the CDR3 is the one TCRdb lists. The chain recombines TRBV6-6 with TRBJ2-7; TRBD2 is taken as the D call from the table, unchecked against the DNA. The CDR3 is made up of 14 amino acids, end residues included. Germline V gene lookup returns CDR1 MNHNY and CDR2 SVGAGI (reference sequence). The CDR3 loop reads CASSTSRSGQEQYF.

This chain uses TRBV10-3 with TRBJ2-5, with 12 bases fitting TRBD1. The CDR3 has 13 residues. Trimming removed 9 bases from V and 6 bases from J; junction bases left unmatched: 5. Germline-derived CDR1 and CDR2 are ENHRY and SYGVKD. The CDR3 sequence: CAITGQGAKTQYF. In nucleotides, the CDR3 is TGTGCCATTACGGGACAGGGGGCAAAGACCCAGTACTTC.

The V and J genes are TRBV27 and TRBJ2-3, with unresolved D. The CDR3 sequence is 13 residues long. V shed 9 bases and J shed 0 bases, with 10 bases lying between them. Germline-derived CDR1 and CDR2 are MNHEY and SMNVEV (reference sequence). The chain's CDR3 is CASSGPSTDTQYF. CDR3 nucleotides: TGTGCCAGTTCAGGCCCTAGCACAGATACGCAGTATTTT.

This chain connects TRBV6-5 to TRBJ1-2, with TRBD1 matching over 9 bases. CDR1 and CDR2 from the germline V gene are MNHEY and SVGAGI. The CDR3 runs to 14 residues. The J segment lost 5 bases and the V segment lost 7 bases, leaving 8 bases of the junction unmatched. The CDR3 DNA sequence: TGTGCCAGCACATCTGGGACAGGGCTTTATGGCTACACCTTC. Translation: CASTSGTGLYGYTF.

The chain has TRBV14 and TRBJ1-4; D not resolved. Germline V lookup: CDR1 SGHDN, CDR2 FVKESK. The CDR3 spans 14 residues. The germline V and J ends were trimmed by 6 bases and 6 bases, with 14 bases remaining between them. The chain's CDR3 is CASSQAGWDEKLFF. CDR3 DNA: TGTGCCAGCAGTCAGGCGGGCTGGGATGAAAAACTGTTTTTT.

This clone was seen only once. This chain joins TRBV7-2 and TRBJ2-1, with 7 bases identical to TRBD1. This CDR3 region has 15 residues. Trimming took 3 bases from V and 6 from J; bases not matched to a gene: 8. Germline V gene lookup returns CDR1 SGHTA and CDR2 FQGNSA. CDR3 DNA sequence: TGTGCCAGCAGCTTGAGAAGGGGGCAGTCCAATGAGCAGTTCTTC. It yields the protein CASSLRRGQSNEQFF.

V is TRBV6-4 and J is TRBJ2-1, with TRBD2 matching 9 bases. Germline V gene lookup returns CDR1 MRHNA and CDR2 SNTAGT. J gave up 16 bases and V 6 bases, and 10 bases lay outside the gene matches. This CDR3 is built from 12 residues. The CDR3 sequence: CASRPSAGGLFF. The CDR3 DNA reads TGTGCCAGCAGGCCGTCGGCGGGAGGGTTATTCTTC.